This passage covers 17 T cell receptor beta chains from one sample sequenced in a study of cytomegalovirus exposure and HLA in healthy donors. The PCR ran on 60 Vbeta and 13 Jbeta primers. Data came from immunoSEQ multiplex PCR; TCRdb stores just in-frame clones and leaves some out. This sample has approximately 110,000 clones, with 9.5% to 15% found just once. The sequenced material came from PBMCs. All receptors come from a middle-aged man in good health and CMV-seropositive.

This clone was picked up a small number of times. The rearrangement uses TRBV25-1 and TRBJ2-7; tentative D call: TRBD1 (5 bases). The germline CDR1 and CDR2 sequences are MGHDK and SYGVNS. V lost 2 bases, J lost 2 bases, and 7 bases lay in between. The CDR3 runs 13 residues. The CDR3 DNA follows: TGTGCCAGCAGTGAACAGGGTACCTACGAGCAGTACTTC. It translates to CASSEQGTYEQYF.

The rearrangement uses TRBV9 and TRBJ1-2; D is unclear. V was pared by 4 bases and J by 8 bases, with 18 bases between. The germline gives CDR1 SGDLS, CDR2 YYNGEE. CDR3 length equals 14 residues. CDR3 sequence: CASSFPGSVEGYTF. The CDR3 DNA sequence: TGTGCCAGCAGCTTTCCTGGGTCGGTGGAGGGCTACACCTTC.

This clone occurred a few times. V and J are TRBV5-1 and TRBJ2-5; 10 bases line up with TRBD2. V shed 0 bases, J shed 5 bases, and the junction held 10 bases outside the gene matches. The CDR3 length is 17 residues. Looked up from germline, CDR1 is SGHRS and CDR2 is YFSETQ. Written as DNA, the CDR3 is TGCGCCAGCAGCTTGGAGTCCCTAGCGGGAGTGAGGGAGACCCAGTACTTC. Translating gives CASSLESLAGVRETQYF.

This sequence joins TRBV6-5 and TRBJ1-2; D may be TRBD1 (5 bases). Germline CDR1 reads MNHEY; CDR2 reads SVGAGI. The V end lost 0 bases, the J end lost 4 bases, and 15 bases lay between the germline ends. CDR3 length: 16 amino acids. CDR3 DNA: TGTGCCAGCAGTTACTCATCCCCAGGGTTGGGCTATGGCTACACCTTC. This gives the protein CASSYSSPGLGYGYTF.

This clone was seen a handful of times. The gene calls are TRBV7-9 and TRBJ1-2; 7 bases match TRBD1. The length of the CDR3 is 14 residues. CDR1 SEHNR and CDR2 FQNEAQ come from the germline V gene (reference sequence). The trim removed 4 bases at V and 1 base at J, leaving 3 bases unmatched. CDR3 loop: CASSSRDSNYGYTF. CDR3 DNA sequence: TGTGCCAGCAGCTCGCGGGACAGTAACTATGGCTACACCTTC.

The chain is built from TRBV7-9 and TRBJ1-1, with 9 positions matching TRBD1. The CDR3 runs 14 residues. V shed 0 bases, J shed 5 bases, and the junction held 1 base outside the gene matches. Germline V gives CDR1 SEHNR, CDR2 FQNEAQ (reference sequence). The CDR3 region is CASSLAGTGTEAFF. In nucleotides, the CDR3 is TGTGCCAGCAGCTTAGCGGGGACAGGGACTGAAGCTTTCTTT.

The chain joins TRBV9 to TRBJ2-5; 10 nucleotides agree with TRBD2. Germline values: CDR1 SGDLS, CDR2 YYNGEE. The CDR3 extends over 17 amino acids. The V segment lost 0 bases and the J segment 1 base; nucleotides outside the gene matches: 6. The CDR3 nucleotides read TGTGCCAGCAGCGTAGGGACTAGCGGAACGTTCCAAGAGACCCAGTACTTC. It encodes CASSVGTSGTFQETQYF.

This clone was picked up a small number of times. This sequence joins TRBV6-5 and TRBJ2-2, with D unresolved. The CDR3 loop spans 14 amino acids. The V and J ends lost 6 bases and 3 bases respectively, with 11 bases between them. Germline-derived CDR1 and CDR2 are MNHEY and SVGAGI. The CDR3 DNA is TGTGCCAGCAGCCGCCTAGAGCACACCGGGGAGCTGTTTTTT. It translates to CASSRLEHTGELFF.

This clone appeared a few times. The chain has TRBV9 and TRBJ2-3; D is unclear. The V end lost 5 bases, the J end lost 3 bases, and 10 bases lay between the germline ends. Germline loops: CDR1 SGDLS, CDR2 YYNGEE. CDR3 length equals 13 residues. CDR3 sequence (DNA): TGTGCCAGCAGTCTACGTATAACAGATACGCAGTATTTT. It specifies CASSLRITDTQYF.

This rearrangement joins TRBV9 to TRBJ1-5; TRBD1 might be the D (6 bases). The CDR3 is 15 amino acids. Deletions cut 0 bases from V and 3 bases from J, with 10 bases between. Germline V gene lookup returns CDR1 SGDLS and CDR2 YYNGEE. In nucleotides, the CDR3 is TGTGCCAGCAGCGTAGGATCAGGGGCCAATCAGCCCCAGCATTTT. This gives the protein CASSVGSGANQPQHF.

The chain uses TRBV7-2 and TRBJ2-2; 9 bases are shared with TRBD1. After removal of 3 bases from V and 8 bases from J, the junction contained 4 bases not matched to a gene. This CDR3 has 14 amino acids. The germline V gene has CDR1 SGHTA and CDR2 FQGNSA. The CDR3 DNA reads TGTGCCAGCAGCTTCACAGGGGGCCAGGGGGAGCTGTTTTTT. It translates to CASSFTGGQGELFF.

Concerning this clone itself: The final CDR3 position lacks the conserved phenylalanine or tryptophan, pointing to a likely read error. The DNA is left out, because the CDR3 cannot be placed on it with certainty; the CDR3 is given as TCRdb lists it. The chain recombines TRBV4-1 with TRBJ1-5; the table's D gene call, TRBD1, was not cross checked with the DNA. Germline V gives CDR1 MGHRA, CDR2 YSYEKL. The CDR3 adds up to 18 amino acids, both ends counted. Here the CDR3 reads CASSQSKGQALSNQPKHL.

This chain uses TRBV11-3 with TRBJ2-1; 8 bases are shared with TRBD2. The ends lost 6 bases at V and 4 bases at J; junction bases unmatched: 8. Per germline, CDR1 SGHNT and CDR2 YENEEA. The CDR3 is 15 amino acids. The CDR3 DNA reads TGTGCCAGCAGTTCCGCTAGCGGGCAATACAATGAGCAGTTCTTC. This translates into CASSSASGQYNEQFF.

This chain connects TRBV5-6 to TRBJ1-4, with 7 bases matching TRBD1. V lost 0 bases to trimming and J lost 7 bases; unmatched junction nucleotides: 6. Germline-derived CDR1 and CDR2 are SGHDT and YYEEEE. CDR3 length equals 15 residues. DNA of the CDR3: TGTGCCAGCAGCTTGGTAGGACAGGTCGCTGAAAAACTGTTTTTT. As protein: CASSLVGQVAEKLFF.

This clone showed up just a few times. V and J are TRBV7-8 and TRBJ2-7, with D hard to call. The CDR3 extends over 13 amino acids. V was clipped by 1 base and J by 2 bases, with 6 bases between them. The V gene's germline CDR1 is SGHVS and CDR2 FQNEAQ. CDR3 loop: CASSLDSPYEQYF. Written as DNA, the CDR3 is TGTGCCAGCAGCTTAGACTCTCCCTACGAGCAGTACTTC.

This rearrangement joins TRBV5-1 to TRBJ2-7; tentative D call: TRBD2 (5 bases). Germline CDR1 SGHRS, CDR2 YFSETQ. There are 13 residues in the CDR3. V was clipped by 4 bases and J by 5 bases, with 13 bases between them. The CDR3 is CASSLSGSHEQYF. As DNA, the CDR3 is TGCGCCAGCAGCCTATCGGGGAGTCACGAGCAGTACTTC.

The V call is TRBV5-1, the J call TRBJ1-3; tentatively, D is TRBD1 (5 bases). Trimming stripped 7 bases from V and 0 bases from J, with 14 bases between. Germline V gene data show CDR1 as SGHRS and CDR2 as YFSETQ. The CDR3 extends over 15 amino acids. In DNA form, the CDR3 reads TGCGCCAGCGCGGAACAGGCGATCTCTGGAAACACCATATATTTT. It translates to CASAEQAISGNTIYF.